This T cell receptor (beta chain) is drawn from a study of Graves' ophthalmopathy and Graves' hyperthyroidism. Looking at the study overall: The blood sample was drawn at first diagnosis and before any treatment.

Germline assignment: CDR1 ENHRY and CDR2 SYGVKD. Trimming removed 10 bases from V and 2 bases from J; junction bases left unmatched: 13. The CDR3 covers 15 residues. The sequenced template was RNA, covering the TCR beta CDR3 region. An opening RT-PCR round employed HTBI primers and preceded a second-round multiplex PCR. TCRdb fed the multiplex PCR reads into MiXCR, producing one record per CDR3 protein. The data hold hundreds of thousands of distinct CDR3 sequences, with about 40% observed a single time. Turning to this clonotype: No antigen is known for it.

Whole-study findings and limits: With a specificity of around 77% and a sensitivity of 60% to 71%, the model predicted ophthalmopathy progression. In separating ophthalmopathy from stable hyperthyroidism, a 13-signature model achieved nearly 90% sensitivity and 81.08% specificity.

Disease in donors with ophthalmopathy had moderate-to-severe activity, CAS ≥3, NOSPECS ≥4 and under 3 months' duration. The receptor comes from an adult man with Graves' ophthalmopathy. The specimen was peripheral blood. The J gene is TRBJ2-5, the V gene TRBV10-3, with 7 bases matching TRBD2. As DNA, the CDR3 is TGTGCCAGCAGGTCACGGGGGGTATGGCAAGAGACCCAGTACTTC. Amino acid sequence: CASRSRGVWQETQYF.